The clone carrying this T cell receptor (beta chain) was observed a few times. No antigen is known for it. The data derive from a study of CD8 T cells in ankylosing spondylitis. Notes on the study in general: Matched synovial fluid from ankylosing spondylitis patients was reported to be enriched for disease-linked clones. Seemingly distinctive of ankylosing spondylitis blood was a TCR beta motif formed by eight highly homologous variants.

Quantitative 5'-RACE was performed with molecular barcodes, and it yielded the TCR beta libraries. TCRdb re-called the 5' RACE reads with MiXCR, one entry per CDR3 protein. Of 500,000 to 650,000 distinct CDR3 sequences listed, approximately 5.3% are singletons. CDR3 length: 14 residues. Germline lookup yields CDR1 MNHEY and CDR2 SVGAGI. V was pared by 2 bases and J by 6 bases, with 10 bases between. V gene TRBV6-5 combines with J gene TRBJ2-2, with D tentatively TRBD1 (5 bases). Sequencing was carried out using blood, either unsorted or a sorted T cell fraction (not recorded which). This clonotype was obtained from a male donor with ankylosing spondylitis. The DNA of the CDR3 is TGTGCCAGCAGTTACACTCAGGGTGCCGGGGAGCTGTTTTTT. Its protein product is CASSYTQGAGELFF.